Shown below are 10 T cell receptor beta chains from a single sample sequenced in a study of monozygotic twins with cystic fibrosis listed by TCRdb under 2021. Libraries were prepared through the immunoSEQ multiplex PCR assay. Here the immuneACCESS table is served through TCRdb, limited to in-frame sequences with V and J called. Missing clones are a known gap in these copies; in checked studies unresolved V genes cover under half, and the rest lacks a known reason. The sample table records some 14,000 clones; roughly nine tenths of these occur just once. Of the sample, around 0.8% is held by the ten largest clones. Input material: blood. The source of these receptors is a boy aged 5-17 years with cystic fibrosis.

The rearrangement links TRBV2 to TRBJ2-1; maybe TRBD1 (6 bases). This CDR3 is 14 amino acids long. CDR1 SNHLY and CDR2 FYNNEI come from the germline V gene. The V end lost 4 bases, the J end lost 7 bases, and 14 bases lay between the germline ends. CDR3 sequence (DNA): TGTGCCAGCAGTGTTGGGGGCGGGTGGAATGAGCAGTTCTTC. Its protein product is CASSVGGGWNEQFF.

The chain employs TRBV5-5 and TRBJ2-1; TRBD2 matches at 9 bases. The J segment lost 15 bases and the V segment lost 3 bases, leaving 22 bases of the junction unmatched. The CDR3 is made up of 17 amino acids. Germline V CDR1 and CDR2: SGHKS, YYEKEE (reference sequence). The CDR3 coding sequence is TGTGCCAGCAGCTCACAGGGAGCGGGAGGAACCTACAATGTACTGTTCTTC. This encodes CASSSQGAGGTYNVLFF.

V and J are TRBV4-1 and TRBJ1-5; 8 bases map to TRBD1. Germline CDR1 MGHRA, CDR2 YSYEKL. The CDR3 is made up of 15 amino acids. The junction had 8 bases not matched to a gene; V was cut back by 4 bases and J by 6 bases. The CDR3 DNA sequence: TGCGCCAGCAGCCGGGAAACAGGGGGGCTTCAGCCCCAGCATTTT. Translation gives CASSRETGGLQPQHF.

The rearrangement uses TRBV5-1 and TRBJ2-3, with D possibly called TRBD1 or TRBD2 (6 bases each). Germline V lookup: CDR1 SGHRS, CDR2 YFSETQ. This CDR3 comprises 21 residues. Trimming took 4 bases from V and 4 from J, leaving 34 bases between them. CDR3 sequence reads: CASSHTLGFASGALESDTQYF. The CDR3 DNA is TGCGCCAGCAGCCATACGCTGGGGTTTGCTTCGGGGGCCTTGGAATCAGATACGCAGTATTTT.

The chain has TRBV9 and TRBJ2-3, with a tentative D call TRBD1 (6 bases). V lost 5 bases to trimming and J lost 2 bases, with 15 bases between them. The CDR3 runs 15 residues. Germline V gene sequence: CDR1 SGDLS, CDR2 YYNGEE. CDR3 residues: CASSDGQSVTDTQYF. The CDR3 DNA follows: TGTGCCAGCAGTGACGGACAGTCCGTCACAGATACGCAGTATTTT.

This chain uses TRBV15 with TRBJ2-1, with D possibly matching TRBD1 (5 bases). CDR1 is LNHNV and CDR2 is YYDKDF in the germline V gene (reference sequence). V lost 1 base and J lost 7, with 20 bases in between. The CDR3 covers 17 residues. The CDR3 protein is CATSRVLAVGPGNEQFF. CDR3 in DNA: TGTGCCACCAGCAGAGTTCTTGCGGTGGGGCCGGGTAATGAGCAGTTCTTC.

This clone occurred once. The genes are TRBV6-1 and TRBJ1-1; no firm D call. The CDR3 is made up of 12 amino acids. Trimming took off 8 bases at V and 1 base at J, with 8 bases between the two ends. Germline V gene sequence: CDR1 MNHNS, CDR2 SASEGT. The CDR3 DNA follows: TGTGCCAGCGACGCAGGGAACACTGAAGCTTTCTTT. Its protein is CASDAGNTEAFF.

The chain joins TRBV6-1 to TRBJ2-1; 7 positions agree with TRBD2. With V trimmed by 2 bases and J by 8 bases, 12 bases remained unmatched. Germline V gene data show CDR1 as MNHNS and CDR2 as SASEGT. This CDR3 contains 16 residues. The CDR3: CASSEKRVAGSDEQFF. The CDR3 coding sequence is TGTGCCAGCAGTGAAAAACGGGTAGCGGGTTCCGATGAGCAGTTCTTC.

V and J are TRBV11-2 and TRBJ2-7; the D is unclear. The germline gives CDR1 SGHAT, CDR2 FQNNGV. V gave up 3 bases and J gave up 6 bases, with 6 bases separating them. The CDR3 extends over 11 amino acids. CDR3 nucleotides: TGTGCCAGCAGCTTCGCTTCCGAGCAGTACTTC. Encoded protein: CASSFASEQYF.

The gene calls are TRBV11-2 and TRBJ2-7; D is undetermined. The CDR3 contains 14 residues. CDR1 and CDR2 (germline): SGHAT, FQNNGV. V was pared by 5 bases and J by 4 bases, with 15 bases between. The CDR3 region is CASSPSRVYYEQYF. Written as DNA, the CDR3 is TGTGCCAGCAGCCCGTCCCGGGTCTATTACGAGCAGTACTTC.